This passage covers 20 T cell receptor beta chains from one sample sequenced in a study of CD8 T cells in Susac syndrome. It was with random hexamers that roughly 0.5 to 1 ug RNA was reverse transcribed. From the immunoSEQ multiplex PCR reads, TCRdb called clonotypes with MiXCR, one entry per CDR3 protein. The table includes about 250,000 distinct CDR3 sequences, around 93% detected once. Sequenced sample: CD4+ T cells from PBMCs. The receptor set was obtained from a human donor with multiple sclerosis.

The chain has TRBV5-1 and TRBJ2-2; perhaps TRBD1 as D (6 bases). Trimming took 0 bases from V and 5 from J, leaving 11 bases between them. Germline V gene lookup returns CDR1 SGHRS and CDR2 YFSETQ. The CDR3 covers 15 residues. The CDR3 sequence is CASSLGQVKTGELFF. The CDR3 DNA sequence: TGCGCCAGCAGCTTGGGACAGGTCAAAACCGGGGAGCTGTTTTTT.

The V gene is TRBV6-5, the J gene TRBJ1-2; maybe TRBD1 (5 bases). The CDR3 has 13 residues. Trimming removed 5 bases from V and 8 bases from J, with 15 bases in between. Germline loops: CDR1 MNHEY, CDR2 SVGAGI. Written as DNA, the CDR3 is TGTGCCAGCAGTGAAAGGGGCGGGAGAGGCTACACCTTC. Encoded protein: CASSERGGRGYTF.

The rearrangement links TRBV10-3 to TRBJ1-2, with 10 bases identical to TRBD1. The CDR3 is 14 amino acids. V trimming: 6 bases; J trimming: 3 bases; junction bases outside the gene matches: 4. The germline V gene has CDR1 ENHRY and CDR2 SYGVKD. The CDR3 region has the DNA TGTGCCATCAGAACGGACAGGGGGGACTATGGCTACACCTTC. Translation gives CAIRTDRGDYGYTF.

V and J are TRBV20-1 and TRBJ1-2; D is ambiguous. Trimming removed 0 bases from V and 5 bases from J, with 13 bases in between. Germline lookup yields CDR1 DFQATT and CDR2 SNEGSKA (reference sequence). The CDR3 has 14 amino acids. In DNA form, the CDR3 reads TGCAGTGCTAGAGATCCGGCCCCGACTTATGGCTACACCTTC. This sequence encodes CSARDPAPTYGYTF.

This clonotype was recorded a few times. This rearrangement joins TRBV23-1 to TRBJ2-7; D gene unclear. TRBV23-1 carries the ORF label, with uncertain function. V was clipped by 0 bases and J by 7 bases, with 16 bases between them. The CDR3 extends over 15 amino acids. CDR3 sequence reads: CASSQSTLGIGEQYV. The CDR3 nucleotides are TGCGCCAGCAGTCAATCGACCTTGGGCATTGGAGAGCAGTACGTC.

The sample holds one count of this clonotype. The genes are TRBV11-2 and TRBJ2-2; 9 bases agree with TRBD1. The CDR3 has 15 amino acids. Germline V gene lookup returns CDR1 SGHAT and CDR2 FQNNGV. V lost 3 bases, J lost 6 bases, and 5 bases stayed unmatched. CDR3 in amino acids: CASSFGTGLSGELFF. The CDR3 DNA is TGTGCCAGCAGCTTCGGGACAGGGTTGTCCGGGGAGCTGTTTTTT.

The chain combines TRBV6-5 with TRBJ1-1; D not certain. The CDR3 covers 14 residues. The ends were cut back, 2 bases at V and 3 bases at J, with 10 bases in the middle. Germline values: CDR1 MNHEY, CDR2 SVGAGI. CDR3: CASSYTVRDTEAFF. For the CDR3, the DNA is TGTGCCAGCAGTTACACGGTAAGGGACACTGAAGCTTTCTTT.

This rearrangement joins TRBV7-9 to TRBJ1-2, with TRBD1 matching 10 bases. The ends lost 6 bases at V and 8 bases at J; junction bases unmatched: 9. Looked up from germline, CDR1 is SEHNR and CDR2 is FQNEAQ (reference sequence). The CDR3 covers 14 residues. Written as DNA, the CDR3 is TGTGCCAGCAGGTTATCCGGGACAGGGGCCGGCTACACCTTC. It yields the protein CASRLSGTGAGYTF.

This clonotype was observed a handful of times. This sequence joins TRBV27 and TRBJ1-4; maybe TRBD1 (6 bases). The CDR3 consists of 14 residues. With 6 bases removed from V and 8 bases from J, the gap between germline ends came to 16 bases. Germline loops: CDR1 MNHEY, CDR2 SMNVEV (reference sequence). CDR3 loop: CASRQQGGREKLFF. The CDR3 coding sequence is TGTGCCAGCAGGCAACAGGGCGGTCGGGAAAAACTGTTTTTT.

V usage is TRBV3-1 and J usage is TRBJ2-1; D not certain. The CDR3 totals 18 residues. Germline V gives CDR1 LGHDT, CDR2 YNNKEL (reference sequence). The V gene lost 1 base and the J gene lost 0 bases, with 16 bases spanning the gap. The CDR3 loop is CASSQGMFGVNSYNEQFF. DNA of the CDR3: TGTGCCAGCAGCCAAGGGATGTTCGGCGTAAACTCCTACAATGAGCAGTTCTTC.

CDR3 coding DNA: TGTGCCAGCAGTTTCATTTCGGGCGAGCAGTACTTC. Translated, it gives CASSFISGEQYF. The J gene is TRBJ2-7, the V gene TRBV27, with no clear D. V was trimmed by 3 bases and J by 6 bases, leaving 9 bases between them. The CDR3 consists of 12 residues. Germline CDR1 reads MNHEY; CDR2 reads SMNVEV (reference sequence).

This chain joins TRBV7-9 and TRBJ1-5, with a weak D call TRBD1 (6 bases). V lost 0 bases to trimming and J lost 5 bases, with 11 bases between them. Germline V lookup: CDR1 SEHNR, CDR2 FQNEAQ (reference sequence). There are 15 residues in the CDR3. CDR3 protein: CASSLAGRGYQPQHF. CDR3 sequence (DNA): TGTGCCAGCAGCTTAGCTGGCAGGGGTTATCAGCCCCAGCATTTT.

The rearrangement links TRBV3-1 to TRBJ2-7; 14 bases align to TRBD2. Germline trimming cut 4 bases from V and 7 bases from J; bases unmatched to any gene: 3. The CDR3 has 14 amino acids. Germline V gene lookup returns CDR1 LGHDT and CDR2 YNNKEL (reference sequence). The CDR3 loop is CASSLRTSGGEQYF. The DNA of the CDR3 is TGTGCCAGCAGCCTGAGGACTAGCGGGGGGGAGCAGTACTTC.

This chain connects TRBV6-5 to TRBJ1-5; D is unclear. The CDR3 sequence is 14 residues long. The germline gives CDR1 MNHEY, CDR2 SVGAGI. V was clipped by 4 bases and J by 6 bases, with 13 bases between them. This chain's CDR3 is CASSWAGGPQPQHF. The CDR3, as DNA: TGTGCCAGCAGTTGGGCAGGCGGCCCTCAGCCCCAGCATTTT.

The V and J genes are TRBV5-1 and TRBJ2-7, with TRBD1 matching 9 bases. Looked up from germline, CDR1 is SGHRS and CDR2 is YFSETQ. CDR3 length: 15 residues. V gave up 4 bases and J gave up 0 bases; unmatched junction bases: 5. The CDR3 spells CASSTLTGGSYEQYF. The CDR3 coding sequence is TGCGCCAGCAGCACATTGACAGGGGGCTCCTACGAGCAGTACTTC.

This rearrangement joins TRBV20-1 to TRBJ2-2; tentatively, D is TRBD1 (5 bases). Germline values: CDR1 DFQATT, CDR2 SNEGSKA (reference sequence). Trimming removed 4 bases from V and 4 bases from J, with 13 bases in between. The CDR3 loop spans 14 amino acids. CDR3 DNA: TGCAGTGCTAATTCAAGGGGTTTCACCGGGGAGCTGTTTTTT. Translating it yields CSANSRGFTGELFF.

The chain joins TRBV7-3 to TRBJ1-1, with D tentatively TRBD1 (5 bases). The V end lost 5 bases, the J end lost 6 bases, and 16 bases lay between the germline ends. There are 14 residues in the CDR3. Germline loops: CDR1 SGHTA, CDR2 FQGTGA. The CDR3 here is CASSRTGGAPEAFF. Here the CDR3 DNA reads TGTGCCAGCAGCCGCACGGGGGGAGCCCCTGAAGCTTTCTTT.

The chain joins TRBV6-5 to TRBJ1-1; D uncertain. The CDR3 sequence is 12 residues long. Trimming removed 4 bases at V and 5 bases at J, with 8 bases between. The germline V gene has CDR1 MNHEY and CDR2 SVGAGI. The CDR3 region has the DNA TGTGCCAGCAGTTCCCTTTGGACTGAAGCTTTCTTT. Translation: CASSSLWTEAFF.

For the CDR3, the DNA is TGTGCCAGCAGCTTACAGGGAAGGGGCTACACCTTC. Translated, it gives CASSLQGRGYTF. The chain has TRBV5-6 and TRBJ1-2, with D tentatively TRBD1 (6 bases). Germline CDR1 reads SGHDT; CDR2 reads YYEEEE. V was pared by 2 bases and J by 8 bases, with 10 bases between. The CDR3 consists of 12 residues.

The CDR3 is CASSYSVSSYEQYV. The CDR3 DNA reads TGTGCCAGCAGTTACTCGGTCAGCTCCTACGAGCAGTACGTC. The chain is built from TRBV6-5 and TRBJ2-7; no firm D call. Trimming removed 0 bases at V and 0 bases at J, with 6 bases between. Looked up from germline, CDR1 is MNHEY and CDR2 is SVGAGI. There are 14 residues in the CDR3.